What follows is one TCR beta chain and its context. The data stem from a study of monozygotic twins with inflammatory bowel disease. TCRdb re-called the 5' RACE reads; every CDR3 protein appears as one record, without DNA. This repertoire includes roughly 320,000 distinct CDR3 sequences. CDR1 and CDR2 (germline): SGHTA, FQGNSA. CDR3 length: 16 residues. Sequencing was done on a sample of blood. This sequence joins TRBV7-2 and TRBJ2-7; TCRdb's D call, TRBD2, is unchecked because there is no DNA. This receptor was taken from a human donor with ulcerative colitis or Crohn's disease, or a healthy co-twin of an affected twin (not recorded which). This CDR3 reads CASSLASLAGTYEQYF. The complete variable domain, with remaining parts taken from reference TRBV7-2 and TRBJ2-7, reads GAGVSQSPSNKVTEKGKDVELRCDPISGHTALYWYRQSLGQGLEFLIYFQGNSAPDKSGLPSDRFSAERTGGSVSTLTIQRTQQEDSAVYLCASSLASLAGTYEQYFGPGTRLTVT.